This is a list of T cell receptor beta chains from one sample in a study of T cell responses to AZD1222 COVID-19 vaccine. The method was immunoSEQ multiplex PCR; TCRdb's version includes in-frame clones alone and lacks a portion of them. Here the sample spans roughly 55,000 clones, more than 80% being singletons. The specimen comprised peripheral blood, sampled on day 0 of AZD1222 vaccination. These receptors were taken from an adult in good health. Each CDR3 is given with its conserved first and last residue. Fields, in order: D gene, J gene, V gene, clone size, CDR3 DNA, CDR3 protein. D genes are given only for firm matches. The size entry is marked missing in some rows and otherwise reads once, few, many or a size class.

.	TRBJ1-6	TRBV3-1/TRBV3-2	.	TGTGCCAGCAGCCAAACCGGGACGGGAAATTCACCCCTCCACTTT	CASSQTGTGNSPLHF
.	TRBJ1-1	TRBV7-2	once	TGTGCCAGCAGACGGACGATGAACACTGAAGCTTTCTTT	CASRRTMNTEAFF
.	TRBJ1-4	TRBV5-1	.	TGCGCCAGCAGCTTGAATGGTGGTAGTATTGATGAAAAACTGTTTTTT	CASSLNGGSIDEKLFF
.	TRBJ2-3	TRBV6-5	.	TGTGCCAGCAGTTACGGGGCTAGCACAGATACGCAGTATTTT	CASSYGASTDTQYF
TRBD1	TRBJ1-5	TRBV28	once	TGTGCCAGCAGTTTAATGGGACAGGGAGGCGGTCAGCCCCAGCATTTT	CASSLMGQGGGQPQHF
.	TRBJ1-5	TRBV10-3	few	TGTGCCATCAGTGAGTCGCCCTCGGGGGCTGGAATGCCCCAGCATTTT	CAISESPSGAGMPQHF
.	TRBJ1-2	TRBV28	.	TGTGCCAGCAGTTTCCGATCGAACAATCCCAACTATGGCTACACCTTC	CASSFRSNNPNYGYTF
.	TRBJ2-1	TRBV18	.	TGTGCCAGCTCCGAAGTGGGAGCGGGCCCCTACAATGAGCAGTTCTTC	CASSEVGAGPYNEQFF
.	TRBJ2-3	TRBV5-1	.	TGCGCCAGCAGCTTGGACAGGCTGCCTGAGTTT	CASSLDRLPEF
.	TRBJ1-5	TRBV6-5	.	TGTGCCAGCGACGGCGACCTCAATCAGCCCCAGCATTTT	CASDGDLNQPQHF
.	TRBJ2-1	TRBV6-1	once	TGTGCCAGCAGTGAACGTCGGGTGAATGAGCAGTTCTTC	CASSERRVNEQFF
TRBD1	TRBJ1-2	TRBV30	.	TGTGCCTGGAGTGGGACAGGGAAAAACTATGGCTACACCTTC	CAWSGTGKNYGYTF
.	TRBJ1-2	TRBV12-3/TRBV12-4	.	TGTGCCATCTTGGGGAAGCTGGACTATGGCTACACCTTC	CAILGKLDYGYTF
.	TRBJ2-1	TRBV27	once	TGTGCCAGCAGTTTACAGGGTTGGTCCTACAATGAGCAGTTCTTC	CASSLQGWSYNEQFF
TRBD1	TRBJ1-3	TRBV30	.	TGTGCCTGGGGGACAGCTTACGGAAACACCATATATTTT	CAWGTAYGNTIYF
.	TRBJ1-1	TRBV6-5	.	TGTGCCAGCAGTTACTCTCCGGGTGGTGACACTGAAGCTTTCTTT	CASSYSPGGDTEAFF
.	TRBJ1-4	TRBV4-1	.	TGCGCCAGCAAGGCGAACAGGGACGGCGAGTCAACTAATGAAAAACTGTTTTTT	CASKANRDGESTNEKLFF
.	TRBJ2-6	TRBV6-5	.	TGTGCCAGCCGTAGCCCGTCCGGGGCCAACGTCCTGACTTTC	CASRSPSGANVLTF
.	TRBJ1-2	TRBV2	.	TGTGCCAGCGGGCGGGAGTTGAACTATGGCTACACCTTC	CASGRELNYGYTF
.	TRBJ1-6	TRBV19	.	TGTGCCAGTAGTGACCGACAGTATAATTCACCCCTCCACTTT	CASSDRQYNSPLHF
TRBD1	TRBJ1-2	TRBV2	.	TGTGCCAGCAGTTCCGATCAGGGGGCGTATGGCTACACCTTC	CASSSDQGAYGYTF
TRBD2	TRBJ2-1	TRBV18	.	TGTGCCAGCTCACCTCGGCTAGAGCGGGGTGAGCAGTTCTTC	CASSPRLERGEQFF
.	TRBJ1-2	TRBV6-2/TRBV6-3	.	TGTGCCAGCAGTTGGGGACTCACCGCGAGGGATGGTTCAAAAACCTTC	CASSWGLTARDGSKTF
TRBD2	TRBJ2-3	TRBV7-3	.	TGTGCCAGCAGCCGGGCCGCGGGAGGTTTAGATACGCAGTATTTT	CASSRAAGGLDTQYF
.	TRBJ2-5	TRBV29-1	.	TGCAGCGTCGGGACCGTAGAGACCCAGTACTTC	CSVGTVETQYF
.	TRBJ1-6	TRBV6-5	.	TGTGCCAGCAGTTACGGATGGGCCCAAGCTTCACCCCTCCACTTT	CASSYGWAQASPLHF
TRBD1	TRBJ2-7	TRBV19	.	TGTGCCAGTAGTAGACAGGGGGCAGTGTACGAGCAGTACTTC	CASSRQGAVYEQYF
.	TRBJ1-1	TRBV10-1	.	TGCGCCAGCAGTGCTTCGGGTTTGTCGTCCTCGGGCACTGAAGCTTTCTTT	CASSASGLSSSGTEAFF
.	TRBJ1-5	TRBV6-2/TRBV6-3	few	TGTGCCAGCAGCCGGACGGACAATCAGCCCCAGCATTTT	CASSRTDNQPQHF
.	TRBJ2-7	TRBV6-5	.	TGTGCCAGTCAGACATCCTGGAGCTCCTACGAGCAGTACTTC	CASQTSWSSYEQYF
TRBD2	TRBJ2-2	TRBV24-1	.	TGTGCCACCAGTGAATTCGGGGGGAGCGGGGAGCTGTTTTTT	CATSEFGGSGELFF
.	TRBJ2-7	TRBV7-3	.	TGTGCCAGCAGCTTCGACAGCAGAGCCGAGCAGTACTTC	CASSFDSRAEQYF
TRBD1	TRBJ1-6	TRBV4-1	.	TGCGCCAGCAGCCAAGAAGACAGGGGGCACTCACCCCTCCACTTT	CASSQEDRGHSPLHF
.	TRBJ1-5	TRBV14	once	TGTGCCAGCAGCCAAGACAGGTATAGCAATCAGCCCCAGCATTTT	CASSQDRYSNQPQHF
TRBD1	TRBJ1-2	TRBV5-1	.	TGCGCCAGCAGCTTGGGGACAGGGGCCCTAATTATCCATGGCTACACCTTC	CASSLGTGALIIHGYTF
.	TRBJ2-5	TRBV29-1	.	TGCAGCGTTGTGGGTGGGGGGGAGACCCAGTACTTC	CSVVGGGETQYF
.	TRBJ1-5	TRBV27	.	TGTGCCAGCAGGGGAGGGATGAATCAGCCCCAGCATTTT	CASRGGMNQPQHF
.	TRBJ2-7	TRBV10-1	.	TGCGCCAGCAGTGTTGACAGAGCCCCCTACGAGCAGTACTTC	CASSVDRAPYEQYF
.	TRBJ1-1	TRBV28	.	TGTGCCAGCAGACTGACAAGTCAGAACACTGAAGCTTTCTTT	CASRLTSQNTEAFF
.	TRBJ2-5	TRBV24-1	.	TGTGCCACCAGTGGGAGTGCACAAGAGACCCAGTACTTC	CATSGSAQETQYF
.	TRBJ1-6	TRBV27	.	TGTGCCAGCAGTTCCACGCCCTGGCGAGCGAATTCACCCCTCCACTTT	CASSSTPWRANSPLHF
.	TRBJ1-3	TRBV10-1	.	TGCGCCAGCAGTAAAGGCGCTGGAAACACCATATATTTT	CASSKGAGNTIYF